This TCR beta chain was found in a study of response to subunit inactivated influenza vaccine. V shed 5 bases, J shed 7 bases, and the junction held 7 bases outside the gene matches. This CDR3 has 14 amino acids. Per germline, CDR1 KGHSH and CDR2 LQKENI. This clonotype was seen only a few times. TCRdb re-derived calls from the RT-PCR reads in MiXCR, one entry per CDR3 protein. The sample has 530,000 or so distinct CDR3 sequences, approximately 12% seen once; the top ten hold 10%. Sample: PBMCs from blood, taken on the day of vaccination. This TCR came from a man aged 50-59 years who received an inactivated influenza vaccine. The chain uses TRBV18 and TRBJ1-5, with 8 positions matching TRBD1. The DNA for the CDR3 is TGTGCCAGCTCAACAGACAGGGGTGGGCAGCCCCAGCATTTT. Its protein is CASSTDRGGQPQHF.